This record concerns one T cell receptor beta chain sequence. This sample was included in a study of technical replicates of blood from several donors. TCRdb's copy holds only in-frame clones and misses some; the assay was immunoSEQ multiplex PCR. The sample contains 55,000 to 75,000 clones, over 85% of which appear only once. Germline trimming cut 5 bases from V and 3 bases from J; bases unmatched to any gene: 5. The CDR3 has 13 residues. The V gene's germline CDR1 is SGHRS and CDR2 YFSETQ. The sequencing sample was made of PBMCs. J is TRBJ2-7 and V is TRBV5-1; 7 bases align to TRBD1. This TCR was recovered from a human donor in good health. Some clones in this sample may be carry-over from other donors' samples. CDR3: CASSYDRDYEQYF. CDR3 DNA: TGCGCCAGCAGTTATGACAGGGACTACGAGCAGTACTTC. Complete variable domain (other parts from reference TRBV5-1 and TRBJ2-7): KAGVTQTPRYLIKTRGQQVTLSCSPISGHRSVSWYQQTPGQGLQFLFEYFSETQRNKGNFPGRFSGRQFSNSRSEMNVSTLELGDSALYLCASSYDRDYEQYFGPGTRLTVT.